The sequence of this TCR beta chain was determined in a study of radiotherapy plus CTLA-4 blockade in lung cancer. This clone was seen more than once but under ten times. CDR1 and CDR2 (germline): SGHDT, YYEEEE. Trimming removed 4 bases at V and 2 bases at J, with 8 bases between. This CDR3 region has 13 residues. Assay used: immunoSEQ multiplex PCR; TCRdb lists only in-frame clones, some missing. The sample lists 40,000 to 60,000 clones; approximately 86% were seen once. The rearrangement links TRBV5-6 to TRBJ2-3; D is undetermined. This sample comprised peripheral blood, obtained from a patient treated with radiotherapy plus ipilimumab. This clonotype was sampled from a human donor with non-small cell lung cancer that progressed on radiotherapy plus ipilimumab. Some clones in this sample may be carry-over from other donors' samples. CDR3 nucleotide sequence: TGTGCCAGCAGCCTCCCCCCCACAGATACGCAGTATTTT. Amino acids: CASSLPPTDTQYF.